Listed here are 19 T cell receptor beta chains from one sample, sequenced in a study of identifying expanded T cells in peripheral blood. Some clones are missing from TCRdb's copy, which holds only in-frame ones; the method was immunoSEQ multiplex PCR. This table has some 93,000 clones, about 88% appearing once. The sample comprised blood. These receptors all stem from a person aged 18-70 years in good health.

This chain joins TRBV11-2 and TRBJ1-1; D is ambiguous. Trimming cost V 2 bases and J 1 base, with 5 bases left between them. The CDR3 sequence is 13 residues long. Germline CDR1 and CDR2: SGHAT and FQNNGV. CDR3 amino acids: CASSLRQNTEAFF. Written as DNA, the CDR3 is TGTGCCAGCAGCTTAAGGCAGAACACTGAAGCTTTCTTT.

The rearrangement joins TRBV6-4 to TRBJ2-1, with 8 nucleotides matching TRBD1. The CDR3 loop spans 14 amino acids. Unmatched junction bases numbered 8, after V lost 6 bases and J lost 7 bases. Germline V lookup: CDR1 MRHNA, CDR2 SNTAGT. This chain's CDR3 is CASSPRQGLNEQFF. The CDR3, as DNA: TGTGCCAGCAGCCCGAGACAGGGGCTGAATGAGCAGTTCTTC.

The chain joins TRBV9 to TRBJ1-4, with 8 nucleotides matching TRBD1. V gave up 3 bases and J gave up 8 bases; unmatched junction bases: 6. Per germline, CDR1 SGDLS and CDR2 YYNGEE. CDR3 length: 14 residues. The CDR3 is CASSAKDREEKLFF. Here the CDR3 DNA reads TGTGCCAGCAGCGCTAAGGACAGGGAAGAAAAACTGTTTTTT.

The V gene is TRBV11-1, the J gene TRBJ2-5, with D possibly TRBD1 on 5 matching bases. The CDR3 is 13 amino acids. CDR1 SGHAT and CDR2 FQDESV come from the germline V gene (reference sequence). Trimming removed 1 base from V and 5 bases from J, with 8 bases in between. In nucleotides, the CDR3 is TGTGCCAGCAGCTTAGGGGGCCGGGAGACCCAGTACTTC. It translates to CASSLGGRETQYF.

The chain is built from TRBV28 and TRBJ2-1; D is unresolved. Germline lookup yields CDR1 MDHEN and CDR2 SYDVKM. The CDR3 extends over 16 amino acids. The ends were cut back, 6 bases at V and 4 bases at J, with 19 bases in the middle. The CDR3 loop is CASSSPRLRDYNEQFF. CDR3 coding DNA: TGTGCCAGCAGCTCCCCCCGGCTAAGGGATTACAATGAGCAGTTCTTC.

The chain carries TRBV7-9 and TRBJ2-4, with TRBD2 matching 10 bases. Germline loops: CDR1 SEHNR, CDR2 FQNEAQ (reference sequence). The ends lost 5 bases at V and 0 bases at J; junction bases unmatched: 10. This CDR3 comprises 18 residues. Here the CDR3 reads CASSRGPSGREAKNIQYF. In nucleotides, the CDR3 is TGTGCCAGCAGCAGAGGCCCTAGCGGGAGAGAAGCCAAAAACATTCAGTACTTC.

This clone was found once. This chain connects TRBV27 to TRBJ1-2, with 8 bases lining up with TRBD1. V shed 6 bases and J 2 bases; nucleotides not matched to a gene: 2. The CDR3 extends over 13 amino acids. Germline V gene data show CDR1 as MNHEY and CDR2 as SMNVEV (reference sequence). CDR3 loop: CASRPGGNYGYTF. CDR3 DNA sequence: TGTGCCAGCAGGCCAGGGGGCAACTATGGCTACACCTTC.

The gene calls are TRBV12-1 and TRBJ1-2; TRBD1, as called in the table, went unchecked against the DNA. TRBV12-1 is a recognized pseudogene. CDR3 length: 13 amino acids. CDR3 protein: CASSPQVLYGYTF. The CDR3 DNA sequence: TGTGCCAGCAGTCCCCAGGTTCTCTATGGCTACACCTTC.

This clone came up once. This chain connects TRBV18 to TRBJ2-2; tentatively, D is TRBD1 or TRBD2 (6 bases each). Trimming removed 3 bases at V and 1 base at J, with 15 bases between. Germline values: CDR1 KGHSH, CDR2 LQKENI. The CDR3 has 17 amino acids. CDR3 in DNA: TGTGCCAGCTCACCCCGCCCTGAGGGGGGGAACACCGGGGAGCTGTTTTTT. Its translation: CASSPRPEGGNTGELFF.

The V and J genes are TRBV28 and TRBJ1-6; TRBD1 matches at 10 bases. Germline loops: CDR1 MDHEN, CDR2 SYDVKM. V lost 2 bases to trimming and J lost 10 bases; unmatched junction nucleotides: 5. The CDR3 length is 15 residues. CDR3 protein: CASSLPDRGRSPLHF. DNA of the CDR3: TGTGCCAGCAGTTTACCGGACAGGGGGAGATCACCCCTCCACTTT.

The sample holds a few counts of this clone. This chain joins TRBV5-4 and TRBJ2-5; 7 bases match TRBD2. The CDR3 contains 13 residues. The germline V gene encodes CDR1 SGHNT and CDR2 YYREEE (reference sequence). J gave up 1 base and V 3 bases, and 0 bases lay outside the gene matches. DNA of the CDR3: TGTGCCAGCAGCTGGGGGGGCCAAGAGACCCAGTACTTC. This codes for CASSWGGQETQYF.

The chain employs TRBV6-1 and TRBJ2-3; 9 bases align to TRBD1. With V trimmed by 5 bases and J by 4 bases, 7 bases remained unmatched. This CDR3 is 15 amino acids long. CDR1 and CDR2 from the germline V gene are MNHNS and SASEGT. The CDR3 spells CASSLDRGSSDTQYF. CDR3 DNA sequence: TGTGCCAGCAGTTTAGACAGGGGGTCGTCAGATACGCAGTATTTT.

This clone was detected only a few times. This rearrangement joins TRBV27 to TRBJ2-2; TRBD2 is a possible D gene (5 bases). The germline CDR1 and CDR2 sequences are MNHEY and SMNVEV (reference sequence). CDR3 length: 16 residues. Trimming pared 5 bases from V and 5 bases from J, leaving 18 bases between. DNA for the CDR3: TGTGCCAGCAGTCCACCCCGCAGGACTGGGACCGGGGAGCTGTTTTTT. Translation gives CASSPPRRTGTGELFF.

V gene TRBV18 combines with J gene TRBJ2-5, with a weak D call TRBD1 (5 bases). The CDR3 has 16 residues. Trimming took 0 bases from V and 4 from J, leaving 15 bases between them. Germline values: CDR1 KGHSH, CDR2 LQKENI. The CDR3 DNA reads as TGTGCCAGCTCACCACCGAACGGCAGGGTGGGAGAGACCCAGTACTTC. Its translation: CASSPPNGRVGETQYF.

The chain employs TRBV6-5 and TRBJ1-5; maybe TRBD1 (5 bases). This CDR3 spans 14 amino acids. V lost 7 bases, J lost 0 bases, and 10 bases lay in between. From germline, CDR1 is MNHEY and CDR2 SVGAGI. CDR3 sequence (DNA): TGTGCCAGCATGGGGGGGAATAGCAATCAGCCCCAGCATTTT. Protein product: CASMGGNSNQPQHF.

This clone showed up just a few times. In the same sample, other DNA sequences code for this CDR3. The chain is built from TRBV5-1 and TRBJ1-4; 10 nucleotides align to TRBD1. This CDR3 is built from 14 residues. V gave up 4 bases and J gave up 3 bases; unmatched junction bases: 0. Per the germline V gene, CDR1 is SGHRS and CDR2 is YFSETQ. The CDR3 region has the DNA TGCGCCAGCAGCGGACAGGGGGCTAATGAAAAACTGTTTTTT. The encoded protein is CASSGQGANEKLFF.

This chain joins TRBV6-1 and TRBJ1-2; D is perhaps TRBD1 (6 bases). The ends were cut back, 0 bases at V and 7 bases at J, with 15 bases in the middle. The CDR3 length is 15 residues. Germline V gene data show CDR1 as MNHNS and CDR2 as SASEGT. The CDR3, as DNA: TGTGCCAGCAGTGAAGCAGGGGTACAGGGAACTGGCTACACCTTC. Its protein product is CASSEAGVQGTGYTF.

The V and J genes are TRBV11-2 and TRBJ2-3; D gene unclear. Trimming took off 5 bases at V and 0 bases at J, with 18 bases between the two ends. Germline values: CDR1 SGHAT, CDR2 FQNNGV. The CDR3 is 17 residues long. In nucleotides, the CDR3 is TGTGCCAGCAGCCCTAGGACCCCCCGAACCAGCACAGATACGCAGTATTTT. This gives the protein CASSPRTPRTSTDTQYF.

The chain combines TRBV5-1 with TRBJ2-1, with TRBD2 identical over 13 bases. J lost 6 bases, V lost 0 bases, and 9 bases had no gene match. Germline V lookup: CDR1 SGHRS, CDR2 YFSETQ. The CDR3 is 18 amino acids. CDR3 DNA: TGCGCCAGCAGCTTGGGACTAGCGGGGGGCCCACTCAGCAATGAGCAGTTCTTC. Residues: CASSLGLAGGPLSNEQFF.